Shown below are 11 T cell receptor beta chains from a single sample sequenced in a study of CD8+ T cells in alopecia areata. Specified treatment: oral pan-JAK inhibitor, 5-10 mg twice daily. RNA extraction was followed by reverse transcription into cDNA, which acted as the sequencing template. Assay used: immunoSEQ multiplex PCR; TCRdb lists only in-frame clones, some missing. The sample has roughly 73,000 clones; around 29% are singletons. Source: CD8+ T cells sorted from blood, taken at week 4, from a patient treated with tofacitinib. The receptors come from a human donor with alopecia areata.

The CDR3 here is CASTLAGYNEQFF. Written as DNA, the CDR3 is TGTGCCAGCACACTAGCGGGCTACAATGAGCAGTTCTTC. The V and J genes are TRBV7-2 and TRBJ2-1; TRBD2 agrees at 9 bases. The CDR3 has 13 amino acids. V gave up 7 bases and J gave up 3 bases; unmatched junction bases: 1. Germline CDR1 SGHTA, CDR2 FQGNSA.

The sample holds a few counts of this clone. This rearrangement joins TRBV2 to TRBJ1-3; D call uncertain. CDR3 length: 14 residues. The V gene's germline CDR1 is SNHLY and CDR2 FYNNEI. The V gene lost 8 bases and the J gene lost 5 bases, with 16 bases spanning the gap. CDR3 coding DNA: TGTGCCAGCCCCCAGGACGGAGATAGAAACACCATATATTTT. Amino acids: CASPQDGDRNTIYF.

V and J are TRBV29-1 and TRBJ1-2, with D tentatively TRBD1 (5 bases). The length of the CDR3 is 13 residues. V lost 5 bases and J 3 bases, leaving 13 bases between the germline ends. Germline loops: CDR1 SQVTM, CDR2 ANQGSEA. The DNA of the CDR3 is TGCAGCGTTATCCTCAGGGTTGACTATGGCTACACCTTC. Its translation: CSVILRVDYGYTF.

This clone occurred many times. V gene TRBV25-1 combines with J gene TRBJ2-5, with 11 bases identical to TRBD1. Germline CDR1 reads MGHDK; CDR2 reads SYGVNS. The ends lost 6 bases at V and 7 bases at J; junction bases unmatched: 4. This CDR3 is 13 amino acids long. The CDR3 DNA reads TGTGCCAGCAGCGCCGGGACAGGGGGGACCCAGTACTTC. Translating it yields CASSAGTGGTQYF. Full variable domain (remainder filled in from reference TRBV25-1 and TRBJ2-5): EADIYQTPRYLVIGTGKKITLECSQTMGHDKMYWYQQDPGMELHLIHYSYGVNSTEKGDLSSESTVSRIRTEHFPLTLESARPSHTSQYLCASSAGTGGTQYFGPGTRLLVL.

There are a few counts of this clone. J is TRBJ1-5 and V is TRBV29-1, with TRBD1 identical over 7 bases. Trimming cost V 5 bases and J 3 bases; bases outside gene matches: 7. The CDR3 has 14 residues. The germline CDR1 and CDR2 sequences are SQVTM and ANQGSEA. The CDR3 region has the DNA TGCAGCGTTCTCATACAGGGGTACAATCAGCCCCAGCATTTT. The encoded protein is CSVLIQGYNQPQHF.

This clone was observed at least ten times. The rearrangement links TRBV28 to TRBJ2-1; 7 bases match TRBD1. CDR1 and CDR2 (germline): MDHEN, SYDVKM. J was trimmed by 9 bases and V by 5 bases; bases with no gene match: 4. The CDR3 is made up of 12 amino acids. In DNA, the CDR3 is TGTGCCAGCAGTCCGACAGGGATTGAGCAGTTCTTC. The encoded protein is CASSPTGIEQFF.

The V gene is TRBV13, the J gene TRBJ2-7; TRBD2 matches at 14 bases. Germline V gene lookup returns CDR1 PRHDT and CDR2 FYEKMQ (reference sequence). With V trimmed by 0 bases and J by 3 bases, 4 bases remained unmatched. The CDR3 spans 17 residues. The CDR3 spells CASSLGTSGRAIYEQYF. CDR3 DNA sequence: TGTGCCAGCAGCTTAGGGACTAGCGGGAGGGCCATCTACGAGCAGTACTTC.

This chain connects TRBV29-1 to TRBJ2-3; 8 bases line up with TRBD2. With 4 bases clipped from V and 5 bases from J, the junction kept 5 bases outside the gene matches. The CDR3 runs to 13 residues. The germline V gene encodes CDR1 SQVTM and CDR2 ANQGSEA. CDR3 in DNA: TGCAGCGTTGTTGCGGGAGGTATAGATACGCAGTATTTT. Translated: CSVVAGGIDTQYF.

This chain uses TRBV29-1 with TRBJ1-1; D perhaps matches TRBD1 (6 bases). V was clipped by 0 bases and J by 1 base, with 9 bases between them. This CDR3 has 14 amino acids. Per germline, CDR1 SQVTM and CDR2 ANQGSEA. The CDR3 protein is CSVEEGGKNTEAFF. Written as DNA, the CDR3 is TGCAGCGTTGAAGAAGGGGGTAAGAACACTGAAGCTTTCTTT.

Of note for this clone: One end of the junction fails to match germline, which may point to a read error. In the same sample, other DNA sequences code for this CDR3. CDR3 amino acids: CASSQDGGGGETQYF. The CDR3 DNA reads as TGCGCCAGCAGCCAAGATGGCGGGGGCGGAGAGACCCAGTACTTC. The chain combines TRBV7-2 with TRBJ2-5, with TRBD2 as a possible D gene (7 bases). This CDR3 is built from 15 residues. Germline CDR1 SGHTA, CDR2 FQGNSA.

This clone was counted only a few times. CDR3 residues: CASSHQGAINGYTF. The CDR3 coding sequence is TGTGCCAGCAGCCATCAGGGGGCTATTAATGGCTACACCTTC. V gene TRBV5-4 combines with J gene TRBJ1-2, with TRBD1 matching over 8 bases. Per the germline V gene, CDR1 is SGHNT and CDR2 is YYREEE (reference sequence). There are 14 residues in the CDR3. After removal of 4 bases from V and 6 bases from J, the junction contained 8 bases not matched to a gene.